Listed here are 5 T cell receptor beta chains from one sample, sequenced in a study of T-cell reconstitution after alpha-beta-depleted transplantation in children (TCRdb year 2016). The intended sense of this specimen's treatment or condition label: allogeneic hematopoietic cell transplantation with graft depleted of TCRalphabeta T cells and CD19 B cells. The method behind the library was PCR. The sequencer was an Illumina HiSeq 2500. Molecular barcoding was employed in the preparation of TCR libraries, with unique molecular identifiers being used to normalize TCRbeta repertoire quantification. TCRdb reprocessing: public reads trimmed at Q25 with fastp, clones called with MiXCR, in-frame beta chains kept. Every CDR3 protein is listed once, alongside the most common genes and DNA of its rows. Present in this sample are 700,000 or so distinct CDR3 sequences, over 10% of which were seen just once. The ten top clones hold about 0.79% of the sample.

This sample comprised PBMCs, obtained before TCRalphabeta/CD19-depleted stem cell transplant. These receptors came from a girl aged 2 to 9 with congenital amegakaryocytic thrombocytopenia, due to receive a stem cell transplant.

This clonotype was counted many times. The chain couples TRBV20-1 to TRBJ1-2; D not resolved. CDR3 length: 12 amino acids. The ends were cut back, 4 bases at V and 2 bases at J, with 8 bases in the middle. Germline V gives CDR1 DFQATT, CDR2 SNEGSKA (reference sequence). CDR3 loop: CSATTQNYGYTF. The DNA for the CDR3 is TGCAGTGCTACGACGCAGAACTATGGCTACACCTTC.

This clonotype showed up many times. The chain is built from TRBV29-1 and TRBJ2-4; the D call may be TRBD1 or TRBD2 (6 bases each). CDR3 length: 11 amino acids. Germline CDR1 is SQVTM and CDR2 is ANQGSEA. The CDR3 region is CSTGKGGIQYF. For the CDR3, the DNA is TGCTCAACCGGGAAGGGGGGCATTCAGTACTTC.

This chain connects TRBV12-3 or TRBV12-4 to TRBJ2-2; D ambiguous. There are 14 residues in the CDR3. Trimming removed 3 bases at V and 3 bases at J, with 8 bases between. CDR3 coding DNA: TGTGCCAGCAGTTTGAACCCTTACACCGGGGAGCTGTTTTTT. This translates into CASSLNPYTGELFF.

In its sample, this clonotype was seen a few times. V is TRBV19 and J is TRBJ1-3; D gene ambiguous. Trimming removed 5 bases from V and 0 bases from J, with 8 bases in between. The CDR3 runs to 14 residues. Germline CDR1 reads LNHDA; CDR2 reads SQIVND (reference sequence). CDR3 residues: CASSRASSGNTIYF. The CDR3 nucleotides read TGTGCCAGTAGTCGGGCAAGCTCTGGAAACACCATATATTTT.

This rearrangement joins TRBV5-5 to TRBJ2-7; weak D call: TRBD1 (6 bases). The CDR3 totals 15 residues. V was pared by 2 bases and J by 4 bases, with 16 bases between. Germline CDR1 is SGHKS and CDR2 is YYEKEE (reference sequence). The CDR3 loop is CASSFLGQTPYEQYF. The DNA of the CDR3 is TGTGCCAGCAGCTTTCTAGGACAGACCCCGTACGAGCAGTACTTC.